Following are 13 T cell receptor beta chains from one sample sequenced in a study of early T cells in non-severe SARS-CoV-2 infection. Via MiXCR, TCRdb re-called the 5' RACE reads, giving one row per CDR3 protein. This table holds about 44,000 distinct CDR3 sequences, about 25% found once. Source: whole blood, taken at baseline. These receptors were obtained from an adult who was a healthcare worker with PCR-confirmed SARS-CoV-2 infection or an uninfected control (not recorded which).

The genes are TRBV3-1 and TRBJ2-1; 11 positions agree with TRBD2. The CDR3 has 16 residues. Germline V gene lookup returns CDR1 LGHDT and CDR2 YNNKEL (reference sequence). Trimming at V came to 3 bases and at J to 7 bases, leaving 8 bases not matched to a gene. CDR3 DNA: TGTGCCAGCAGCCACCCGATAGCGGGGGGGCGAAATGAGCAGTTCTTC. Translating it yields CASSHPIAGGRNEQFF.

Only a few counts were recorded for this clonotype. This rearrangement joins TRBV10-3 to TRBJ2-1; 11 bases fit TRBD2. CDR1 is ENHRY, CDR2 SYGVKD, per germline. Trimming took 6 bases from V and 9 from J; bases not matched to a gene: 4. The CDR3 extends over 13 amino acids. The CDR3 bases are TGTGCCATCAGGACTAGCGGGGCCGGTGAGCAGTTCTTC. It encodes CAIRTSGAGEQFF.

The rearrangement joins TRBV6-4 to TRBJ2-1, with D unclear. Per the germline V gene, CDR1 is MRHNA and CDR2 is SNTAGT. CDR3 length equals 13 residues. Trimming stripped 6 bases from V and 3 bases from J, with 9 bases between. CDR3 amino acids: CASSQWGYNEQFF. The CDR3, as DNA: TGTGCCAGCAGCCAGTGGGGCTACAATGAGCAGTTCTTC.

CDR3 sequence reads: CASQTGKSGYTF. CDR3 DNA sequence: TGTGCCAGTCAGACAGGGAAAAGTGGCTACACCTTC. The chain carries TRBV27 and TRBJ1-2; 7 bases map to TRBD1. With V trimmed by 9 bases and J by 7 bases, 8 bases remained unmatched. The CDR3 contains 12 residues. CDR1 and CDR2 from the germline V gene are MNHEY and SMNVEV (reference sequence).

The chain joins TRBV5-1 to TRBJ2-1; 10 bases line up with TRBD2. V was clipped by 0 bases and J by 7 bases; unmatched bases: 13. The CDR3 spans 18 residues. Germline V gene data show CDR1 as SGHRS and CDR2 as YFSETQ. The CDR3 nucleotides are TGCGCCAGCAGCTTGGGCTTTGTTGGGACTAGCGTCCAGAATGAGCAGTTCTTC. It codes for CASSLGFVGTSVQNEQFF.

The chain recombines TRBV6-5 with TRBJ2-2; D is undetermined. Trimming cost V 4 bases and J 7 bases, with 7 bases left between them. The CDR3 spans 12 residues. CDR1 and CDR2 from the germline V gene are MNHEY and SVGAGI. The CDR3 DNA is TGTGCCAGCAGTTCCGCTATCGGGGAGCTGTTTTTT. Amino acids: CASSSAIGELFF.

V usage is TRBV5-5 and J usage is TRBJ1-4; D gene uncertain. V was clipped by 0 bases and J by 8 bases, with 2 bases between them. CDR1 is SGHKS, CDR2 YYEKEE, per germline (reference sequence). The length of the CDR3 is 11 residues. The CDR3 DNA follows: TGTGCCAGCAGCTTGGAGGAAAAACTGTTTTTT. It translates to CASSLEEKLFF.

The V gene is TRBV6-2 or TRBV6-3, the J gene TRBJ1-1; D perhaps matches TRBD1 (6 bases). The germline V gene has CDR1 MNHEY and CDR2 SVGEGT. The CDR3 length is 11 residues. V was shortened by 8 bases and J by 7 bases, with 11 bases between the two germline ends. The CDR3 sequence: CASCGQIEAFF. CDR3 bases: TGTGCCAGCTGCGGACAGATTGAAGCTTTCTTT.

This clonotype showed up just a few times. The gene calls are TRBV20-1 and TRBJ1-6; TRBD1 matches at 7 bases. Unmatched junction bases numbered 4, after V lost 5 bases and J lost 0 bases. Germline CDR1 and CDR2: DFQATT and SNEGSKA (reference sequence). The CDR3 has 15 amino acids. CDR3 protein: CSAPQGPSYNSPLHF. The CDR3 DNA reads TGCAGTGCTCCACAGGGGCCCTCCTATAATTCACCCCTCCACTTT.

This clonotype has only a few counts. The rearrangement links TRBV11-2 to TRBJ2-1; 7 nucleotides align to TRBD1. The V gene's germline CDR1 is SGHAT and CDR2 FQNNGV. Trimming cost V 5 bases and J 6 bases; bases outside gene matches: 7. CDR3 length: 14 residues. CDR3 bases: TGTGCCAGCAGCCCAGGACAGGCCTTCAATGAGCAGTTCTTC. Amino acid sequence: CASSPGQAFNEQFF. Combining the CDR3 with reference TRBV11-2 and TRBJ2-1 gives the whole variable domain EAGVAQSPRYKIIEKRQSVAFWCNPISGHATLYWYQQILGQGPKLLIQFQNNGVVDDSQLPKDRFSAERLKGVDSTLKIQPAKLEDSAVYLCASSPGQAFNEQFFGPGTRLTVL.

This clonotype has only a few counts. The chain combines TRBV12-3 or TRBV12-4 with TRBJ2-7, with 7 bases lining up with TRBD1. The CDR3 is 14 amino acids. Trimming cost V 6 bases and J 3 bases; bases outside gene matches: 8. The chain's CDR3 is CASSKLQGYYEQYF. The CDR3 nucleotides read TGTGCCAGCAGCAAGCTACAGGGGTACTACGAGCAGTACTTC.

This clonotype was recorded a few times. The rearrangement joins TRBV19 to TRBJ2-2; D is tentatively TRBD1 or TRBD2 (5 bases each). V shed 6 bases and J shed 6 bases, with 17 bases lying between them. Per the germline V gene, CDR1 is LNHDA and CDR2 is SQIVND (reference sequence). CDR3 length: 15 residues. The CDR3: CASSRRRGHAGELFF. CDR3 nucleotide sequence: TGTGCCAGTAGCCGACGCCGGGGCCACGCCGGGGAGCTGTTTTTT.

This clonotype was picked up a small number of times. The rearrangement links TRBV5-4 to TRBJ2-1, with D perhaps TRBD1 (5 bases). V gave up 0 bases and J gave up 2 bases, with 9 bases separating them. Germline values: CDR1 SGHNT, CDR2 YYREEE (reference sequence). CDR3 length: 15 residues. CDR3 amino acids: CASSLGAGTYNEQFF. CDR3 nucleotide sequence: TGTGCCAGCAGCTTGGGGGCAGGGACCTACAATGAGCAGTTCTTC.